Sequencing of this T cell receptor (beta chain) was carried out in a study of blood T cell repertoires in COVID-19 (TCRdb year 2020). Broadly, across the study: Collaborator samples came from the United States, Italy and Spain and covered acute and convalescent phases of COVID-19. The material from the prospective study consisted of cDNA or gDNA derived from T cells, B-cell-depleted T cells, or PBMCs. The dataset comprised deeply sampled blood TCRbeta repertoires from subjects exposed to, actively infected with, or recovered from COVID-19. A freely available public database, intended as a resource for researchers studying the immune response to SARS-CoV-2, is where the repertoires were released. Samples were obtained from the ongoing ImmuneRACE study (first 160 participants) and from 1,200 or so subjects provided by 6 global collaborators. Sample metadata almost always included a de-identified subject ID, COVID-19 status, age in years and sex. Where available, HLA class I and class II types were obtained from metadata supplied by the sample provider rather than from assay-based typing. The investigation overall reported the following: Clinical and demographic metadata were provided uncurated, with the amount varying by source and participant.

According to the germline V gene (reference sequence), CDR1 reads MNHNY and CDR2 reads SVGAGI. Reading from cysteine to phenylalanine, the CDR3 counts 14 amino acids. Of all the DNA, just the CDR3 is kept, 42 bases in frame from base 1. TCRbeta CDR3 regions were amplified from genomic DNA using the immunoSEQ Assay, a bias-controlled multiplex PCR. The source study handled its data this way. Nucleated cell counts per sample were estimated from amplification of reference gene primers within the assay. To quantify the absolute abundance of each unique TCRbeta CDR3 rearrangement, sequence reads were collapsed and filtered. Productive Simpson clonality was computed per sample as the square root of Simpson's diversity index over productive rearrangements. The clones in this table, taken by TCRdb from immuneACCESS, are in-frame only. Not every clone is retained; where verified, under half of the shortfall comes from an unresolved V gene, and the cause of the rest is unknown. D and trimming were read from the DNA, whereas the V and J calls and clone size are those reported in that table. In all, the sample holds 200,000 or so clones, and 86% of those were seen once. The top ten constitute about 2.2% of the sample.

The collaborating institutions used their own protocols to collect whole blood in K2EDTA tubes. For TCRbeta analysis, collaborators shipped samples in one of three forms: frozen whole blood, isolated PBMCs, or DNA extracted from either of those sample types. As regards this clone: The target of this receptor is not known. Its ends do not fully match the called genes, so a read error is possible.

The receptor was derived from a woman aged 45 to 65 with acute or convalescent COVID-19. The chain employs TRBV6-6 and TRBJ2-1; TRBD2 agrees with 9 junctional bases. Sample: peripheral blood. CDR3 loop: CASTHQVAGVHLVF. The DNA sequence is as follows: TGTGCCAGCACCCACCAGGTAGCGGGGGTACATCTAGTCTTC.